The rows below give T cell receptor beta chains drawn from one sample of a study of blood T cell repertoires in COVID-19. Here immunoSEQ multiplex PCR was the method, and the copy in TCRdb shows in-frame clones only, minus some. In the table there are fewer than 200,000 clones, roughly 88% of which are singletons. Sequencing was carried out using peripheral blood. The receptors were gathered from a man aged 60-69 years who had recovered from COVID-19. Both conserved end residues are part of each CDR3. D genes are given only for firm matches. Clone size is shown for a subset of rows, as once, few, many or a class of expanded clone.

V gene	clone size	CDR3 length	D gene	J gene	CDR3 protein	CDR3 DNA
TRBV7-2	NA	16	TRBD2	TRBJ2-7	CASSLGVLAGSYEQYF	TGTGCCAGCAGCTTAGGGGTACTAGCGGGGTCCTACGAGCAGTACTTC
TRBV27	NA	16	NA	TRBJ2-1	CASSLSKGGESNEQFF	TGTGCCAGCAGTTTATCTAAAGGGGGGGAAAGCAATGAGCAGTTCTTC
TRBV2	NA	14	NA	TRBJ1-2	CASSETADTYGYTF	TGTGCCAGCAGTGAAACGGCGGACACTTACGGCTACACCTTC
TRBV5-6	NA	17	NA	TRBJ1-5	CASSLKSVWGTSQPQHF	TGTGCCAGCAGCTTGAAGAGCGTCTGGGGGACTAGCCAGCCCCAGCATTTT
TRBV24-1	NA	17	NA	TRBJ1-4	CATSDFPEISTNEKLFF	TGTGCCACCAGTGATTTCCCAGAAATCTCAACTAATGAAAAACTGTTTTTT
TRBV9	few	16	TRBD1	TRBJ2-2	CASSVVGTGNTGELFF	TGTGCCAGCAGCGTAGTGGGGACAGGGAACACCGGGGAGCTGTTTTTT
TRBV5-6	NA	16	TRBD2	TRBJ2-5	CASSLINSGGPGTQYF	TGTGCCAGCAGCTTGATCAATAGCGGGGGGCCGGGGACCCAGTACTTC
TRBV19	NA	15	TRBD1	TRBJ2-2	CASSTHRGDTGELFF	TGTGCCAGTAGTACCCACAGGGGGGACACCGGGGAGCTGTTTTTT
TRBV28	NA	16	NA	TRBJ2-5	CASSFPPGLKQETQYF	TGTGCCAGCAGTTTCCCACCGGGATTAAAACAGGAGACCCAGTACTTC
TRBV2	NA	15	TRBD1	TRBJ1-1	CASSRQGARGTEAFF	TGTGCCAGCAGTCGACAGGGGGCCCGAGGTACTGAAGCTTTCTTT
TRBV7-8	NA	16	NA	TRBJ2-3	CASSALGGGPQDTQYF	TGTGCCAGCAGCGCCCTAGGGGGGGGGCCACAGGATACGCAGTATTTT
TRBV25-1	NA	11	NA	TRBJ2-7	CASEGAYEQYF	TGTGCCAGTGAGGGTGCCTACGAGCAGTACTTC
TRBV30	NA	15	TRBD1	TRBJ2-7	CAWSANQGVVYEQYF	TGTGCCTGGAGTGCCAACCAGGGGGTTGTCTACGAGCAGTACTTC
TRBV19	NA	17	TRBD2	TRBJ2-1	CASSWRGAASSYNEQFF	TGTGCCAGTAGTTGGCGGGGGGCCGCCAGCTCCTACAATGAGCAGTTCTTC
TRBV25-1	NA	14	NA	TRBJ1-1	CASRGSRRNTEAFF	TGTGCCAGCAGAGGATCGAGGAGGAACACTGAAGCTTTCTTT
TRBV18	NA	15	TRBD2	TRBJ2-1	CASSPQRGGQDEQFF	TGTGCCAGCTCACCCCAGCGGGGGGGCCAAGATGAGCAGTTCTTC
TRBV25-1	NA	13	NA	TRBJ2-7	CASSEGGPYEQYF	TGTGCCAGCAGTGAAGGCGGGCCCTACGAGCAGTACTTC
TRBV7-3	NA	14	TRBD1	TRBJ2-5	CASSPGTGGVTQYF	TGTGCCAGCAGCCCCGGGACAGGGGGGGTGACCCAGTACTTC
TRBV12-3/TRBV12-4	NA	12	TRBD1	TRBJ1-2	CASRTGNYGYTF	TGTGCCAGCAGGACAGGGAACTATGGCTACACCTTC
TRBV7-9	once	13	NA	TRBJ2-7	CASSPRGSYEQYF	TGTGCCAGCAGCCCCAGGGGCTCCTACGAGCAGTACTTC
TRBV7-2	once	15	NA	TRBJ1-6	CASSFQQGSRSPLHF	TGTGCCAGCAGCTTTCAACAGGGCTCTCGGTCACCCCTCCACTTT
TRBV5-1	few	16	TRBD1	TRBJ1-1	CASTPDIRRDRAPFVF	TGCGCCAGCACCCCTGACATCCGGAGGGACAGGGCCCCGTTCGTCTTT
TRBV2	NA	15	NA	TRBJ1-2	CASNRDSTRDYGYTF	TGTGCCAGCAACCGGGACTCCACTAGAGACTATGGCTACACCTTC
TRBV11-2	NA	12	NA	TRBJ1-3	CASSPRLYTIYF	TGTGCCAGCAGCCCTCGACTCTACACCATATATTTT
TRBV21-1	NA	17	NA	TRBJ1-3	CASSNQDKGATGNTIYF	TGTGCCAGCAGCAATCAGGATAAGGGAGCGACTGGAAACACCATATATTTT
TRBV3-1/TRBV3-2	NA	15	NA	TRBJ1-1	CASTNFGGLNTEAFF	TGTGCCAGCACGAATTTCGGGGGTTTGAACACTGAAGCTTTCTTT
TRBV18	NA	13	TRBD1	TRBJ1-5	CASSPDRAQPQHF	TGTGCCAGCTCACCGGACAGGGCTCAGCCCCAGCATTTT
TRBV7-8	few	16	TRBD2	TRBJ2-7	CASSGLAGQSSYEQYF	TGTGCCAGCAGCGGGCTAGCGGGGCAAAGCTCCTACGAGCAGTACTTC
TRBV7-6	NA	17	NA	TRBJ1-4	CASSLRAQGSLGEKLFF	TGTGCCAGCAGCCTAAGGGCGCAGGGGTCGTTGGGGGAAAAACTGTTTTTT
TRBV7-6	NA	15	NA	TRBJ2-7	CASSLESGTSYEQYF	TGTGCCAGCAGCTTAGAGTCAGGGACATCCTACGAGCAGTACTTC
TRBV7-8	NA	12	TRBD1	TRBJ1-2	CATTQGDYGYTF	TGTGCCACTACACAGGGGGACTATGGCTACACCTTC
TRBV9	NA	12	NA	TRBJ1-2	CASSVWGEGYTF	TGTGCCAGCAGCGTATGGGGCGAGGGCTACACCTTC
TRBV10-3	NA	14	NA	TRBJ2-2	CAISFQGSSGELFF	TGTGCCATCAGTTTCCAGGGTTCGAGTGGGGAGCTGTTTTTT
TRBV6-6	NA	14	NA	TRBJ1-1	CASSYSQGNTEAFF	TGTGCCAGCAGTTACTCACAGGGGAACACTGAAGCTTTCTTT
TRBV2	NA	14	NA	TRBJ1-4	CASGGRGPNEKLFF	TGTGCCAGCGGCGGCAGGGGCCCTAATGAAAAACTGTTTTTT
TRBV7-9	NA	14	NA	TRBJ2-1	CASSQTTGNNEQFF	TGTGCCAGCAGCCAAACTACAGGGAACAATGAGCAGTTCTTC
TRBV2	NA	13	TRBD1	TRBJ2-1	CASRGTGGNEQFF	TGTGCCAGCAGGGGGACAGGGGGCAATGAGCAGTTCTTC
TRBV9	NA	13	NA	TRBJ1-1	CASSVEGDTEAFF	TGTGCCAGCAGCGTAGAGGGGGACACTGAAGCTTTCTTT
TRBV25-1	once	12	NA	TRBJ2-7	CASRKQGGEQYF	TGTGCCAGCCGAAAACAGGGTGGCGAGCAGTACTTC
TRBV15	NA	17	TRBD1	TRBJ1-2	CATSGGISLQGSNGYTF	TGTGCCACCAGCGGCGGAATAAGTCTACAGGGGTCTAATGGCTACACCTTC
TRBV4-1	NA	15	NA	TRBJ2-7	CASSQDSPGPSEQYF	TGCGCCAGCAGCCAAGATTCGCCAGGCCCCTCCGAGCAGTACTTC
TRBV7-3	NA	14	TRBD2	TRBJ2-1	CASSLTTSGGAQFF	TGTGCCAGCAGCCTAACGACTAGCGGGGGGGCCCAGTTCTTC
TRBV7-9	NA	15	TRBD2	TRBJ2-1	CASSSGLGVGIGQFF	TGTGCCAGCAGCTCGGGACTAGGGGTGGGAATTGGGCAGTTCTTC
TRBV7-7	NA	13	NA	TRBJ2-2	CASMDRGTGELFF	TGTGCTAGTATGGACCGCGGGACCGGGGAGCTGTTTTTT
TRBV6-5	NA	12	NA	TRBJ2-1	CASRDLAGEQFF	TGTGCCAGCAGGGACTTGGCGGGTGAGCAGTTCTTC
TRBV5-5	NA	15	TRBD1	TRBJ2-2	CASSWTTGGNGELFF	TGTGCCAGCAGTTGGACGACAGGGGGCAACGGGGAGCTGTTTTTT
TRBV30	once	15	NA	TRBJ1-6	CAWSVLGTHNSPLHF	TGTGCCTGGAGTGTATTGGGGACTCATAATTCACCCCTCCACTTT
TRBV2	NA	14	NA	TRBJ2-4	CASSSMGTRNIQYF	TGTGCCAGCAGCAGTATGGGGACAAGAAACATTCAGTACTTC
TRBV19	few	14	TRBD1	TRBJ1-1	CASTLDRMNTEAFF	TGTGCCAGTACCCTGGACAGGATGAACACTGAAGCTTTCTTT
TRBV7-3	once	17	TRBD1	TRBJ2-2	CASSLIPGTGRTGELFF	TGTGCCAGCAGCCTAATACCCGGGACAGGGAGGACCGGGGAGCTGTTTTTT
TRBV19	NA	15	NA	TRBJ2-5	CASSPSDRAGETQYF	TGTGCCAGTAGTCCCTCGGACAGAGCGGGGGAGACCCAGTACTTC
TRBV3-1/TRBV3-2	NA	17	TRBD1	TRBJ1-5	CASSQGRRGHSGQPQHF	TGTGCCAGCAGCCAAGGCCGAAGGGGGCATTCAGGACAGCCCCAGCATTTT
TRBV5-4	few	13	NA	TRBJ2-2	CASSFSPTGELFF	TGTGCCAGCAGCTTTAGCCCTACCGGGGAGCTGTTTTTT
TRBV10-3	NA	17	TRBD2	TRBJ2-7	CAISEWTSGGGRDEQYF	TGTGCCATCAGTGAGTGGACTAGCGGGGGGGGTCGAGACGAGCAGTACTTC
TRBV30	NA	15	NA	TRBJ1-2	CAWSVTPGMSYGYTF	TGTGCCTGGAGTGTAACCCCGGGGATGAGCTATGGCTACACCTTC
TRBV6-5	few	14	TRBD1	TRBJ2-7	CASSYFGQGHEQYF	TGTGCCAGCAGTTACTTCGGACAGGGCCACGAGCAGTACTTC
TRBV7-3	NA	15	TRBD2	TRBJ2-3	CASSYGLVGTDTQYF	TGTGCCAGCAGCTACGGACTAGTTGGCACAGATACGCAGTATTTT